This TCR beta chain was recorded in a study of beta chain features in type 1 diabetes. The study reverse transcribed the entire isolated RNA, so it sequenced expressed TCRB transcripts. This table comes from immunoSEQ multiplex PCR, and its TCRdb copy is limited to in-frame clones, with some not included. The sample holds about 110,000 clones; around 40% are singletons and the top ten take over 0.05%. Germline CDR1 and CDR2: LNHDA and SQIVND (reference sequence). The CDR3 length is 15 residues. The V end was cut by 10 bases, the J end by 2 bases, with 19 bases between. Findings and limits, study-wide: VDJ junctions from patients with type 1 diabetes contained fewer insertions and more deletions. A PCR bias possibly favoring shorter templates would apply equally to patients and controls. The naive, central memory and Treg TCRB repertoires looked more alike in patients than they did in healthy donors.

The sample holds a few counts of this clone. What it recognizes is unknown. The specimen sequenced was stem cell memory CD4+ T cells from blood. The chain employs TRBV19 and TRBJ2-3; D may be TRBD1 (6 bases). The TCR originated in a woman aged 18-29 years in good health. CDR3 nucleotide sequence: TGTGCCACCTACCCGGGACAACTTTCCACAGATACGCAGTATTTT. Its protein product is CATYPGQLSTDTQYF. The full variable domain, its missing parts supplied by reference TRBV19 and TRBJ2-3, is DGGITQSPKYLFRKEGQNVTLSCEQNLNHDAMYWYRQDPGQGLRLIYYSQIVNDFQKGDIAEGYSVSREKKESFPLTVTSAQKNPTAFYLCATYPGQLSTDTQYFGPGTRLTVL.